Detailed here is one TCR beta chain. These data are taken from a study of cytomegalovirus exposure and HLA in healthy donors. This CDR3 contains 14 residues. Trimming shortened V by 4 bases and J by 3 bases, and 12 bases separated the two germline ends. Looked up from germline, CDR1 is SGHNT and CDR2 is YENEEA. The study ran its PCR with 60 Vbeta and 13 Jbeta primers. Profiled with immunoSEQ multiplex PCR; TCRdb holds only in-frame clones, not every one. Among under 250,000 clones, just over 75% were seen once, and the ten largest hold approximately 2.1%. The specimen sequenced was PBMCs. The clonotype originates from a young man in good health and CMV-seronegative. This chain joins TRBV11-3 and TRBJ1-1; TRBD1 might be the D (6 bases). This CDR3 reads CASSSGRGDTEAFF. The DNA for the CDR3 is TGTGCCAGCAGCTCGGGGAGGGGGGACACTGAAGCTTTCTTT. The complete variable domain, with remaining parts taken from reference TRBV11-3 and TRBJ1-1, reads EAGVVQSPRYKIIEKKQPVAFWCNPISGHNTLYWYLQNLGQGPELLIRYENEEAVDDSQLPKDRFSAERLKGVDSTLKIQPAELGDSAVYLCASSSGRGDTEAFFGQGTRLTVV.